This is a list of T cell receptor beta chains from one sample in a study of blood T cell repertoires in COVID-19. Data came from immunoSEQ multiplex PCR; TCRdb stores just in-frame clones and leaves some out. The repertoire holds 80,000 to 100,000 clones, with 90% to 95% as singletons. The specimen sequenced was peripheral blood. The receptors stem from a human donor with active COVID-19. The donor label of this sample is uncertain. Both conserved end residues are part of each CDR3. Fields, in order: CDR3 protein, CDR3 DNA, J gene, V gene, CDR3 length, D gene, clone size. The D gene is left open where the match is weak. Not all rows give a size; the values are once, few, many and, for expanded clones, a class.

CDR3 protein: CASSPPAPTATNEKLFF
CDR3 DNA: TGTGCCAGTAGTCCGCCCGCCCCAACGGCAACTAATGAAAAACTGTTTTTT
J gene: TRBJ1-4
V gene: TRBV19
CDR3 length: 17
D gene: NA
clone size: NA

CDR3 protein: CASSSNLGDTQYF
CDR3 DNA: TGTGCCAGCAGTTCCAATTTGGGCGATACGCAGTATTTT
J gene: TRBJ2-3
V gene: TRBV6-5
CDR3 length: 13
D gene: NA
clone size: NA

CDR3 protein: CASSIDQGRRYGYTF
CDR3 DNA: TGTGCCAGTAGTATAGATCAGGGGCGACGCTATGGCTACACCTTC
J gene: TRBJ1-2
V gene: TRBV19
CDR3 length: 15
D gene: NA
clone size: NA

CDR3 protein: CASSPNRQETDTEAFF
CDR3 DNA: TGTGCCAGCAGCCCTAACAGACAGGAAACGGACACTGAAGCTTTCTTT
J gene: TRBJ1-1
V gene: TRBV3-1/TRBV3-2
CDR3 length: 16
D gene: NA
clone size: NA

CDR3 protein: CASSGDNIVGYTF
CDR3 DNA: TGTGCCAGCAGTGGGGACAACATCGTGGGCTACACCTTC
J gene: TRBJ1-2
V gene: TRBV12-3/TRBV12-4
CDR3 length: 13
D gene: NA
clone size: NA

CDR3 protein: CASSLIRTGSHEQYF
CDR3 DNA: TGTGCCAGCAGCTTGATAAGGACAGGGTCCCACGAGCAGTACTTC
J gene: TRBJ2-7
V gene: TRBV7-2
CDR3 length: 15
D gene: TRBD1
clone size: few

CDR3 protein: CASSTNWGGAQPQHF
CDR3 DNA: TGTGCCAGCTCAACGAATTGGGGGGGGGCCCAGCCCCAGCATTTT
J gene: TRBJ1-5
V gene: TRBV18
CDR3 length: 15
D gene: NA
clone size: NA

CDR3 protein: CASSESSGRGIYNEQFF
CDR3 DNA: TGCGCCAGCAGTGAGTCAAGCGGGAGGGGAATATACAATGAGCAGTTCTTC
J gene: TRBJ2-1
V gene: TRBV10-2
CDR3 length: 17
D gene: TRBD2
clone size: NA

CDR3 protein: CASSQGDLLREQYF
CDR3 DNA: TGTGCCAGCAGCCAGGGGGACCTTCTACGCGAGCAGTACTTC
J gene: TRBJ2-7
V gene: TRBV5-5
CDR3 length: 14
D gene: TRBD1
clone size: NA

CDR3 protein: CASSYLEETQYF
CDR3 DNA: TGTGCCAGCAGTTACTTAGAGGAGACCCAGTACTTC
J gene: TRBJ2-5
V gene: TRBV6-2/TRBV6-3
CDR3 length: 12
D gene: NA
clone size: once

CDR3 protein: CASSLELNAEAFF
CDR3 DNA: TGTGCCAGCAGCTTAGAATTGAACGCTGAAGCTTTCTTT
J gene: TRBJ1-1
V gene: TRBV6-5
CDR3 length: 13
D gene: NA
clone size: NA

CDR3 protein: CASTVAGTYNEQFF
CDR3 DNA: TGCGCCAGCACGGTAGCGGGAACATACAATGAGCAGTTCTTC
J gene: TRBJ2-1
V gene: TRBV5-1
CDR3 length: 14
D gene: TRBD2
clone size: NA

CDR3 protein: CASSSQGGGSYNEQFF
CDR3 DNA: TGTGCCAGCAGCTCCCAAGGGGGAGGGTCCTACAATGAGCAGTTCTTC
J gene: TRBJ2-1
V gene: TRBV9
CDR3 length: 16
D gene: NA
clone size: NA

CDR3 protein: CASSLDRAGTEAFF
CDR3 DNA: TGCGCCAGCAGCTTGGACCGGGCGGGCACTGAAGCTTTCTTT
J gene: TRBJ1-1
V gene: TRBV5-1
CDR3 length: 14
D gene: NA
clone size: NA

CDR3 protein: CASSQSRPGAQHF
CDR3 DNA: TGTGCCAGCAGCCAATCCCGCCCAGGGGCCCAGCATTTT
J gene: TRBJ1-5
V gene: TRBV16
CDR3 length: 13
D gene: NA
clone size: once

CDR3 protein: CASSYSRLKQGAGNEQFF
CDR3 DNA: TGTGCCAGCAGTTACTCGAGGTTGAAGCAGGGGGCGGGCAATGAGCAGTTCTTC
J gene: TRBJ2-1
V gene: TRBV6-2/TRBV6-3
CDR3 length: 18
D gene: TRBD1
clone size: NA

CDR3 protein: CASSMGLAGGELFF
CDR3 DNA: TGTGCCAGTAGTATGGGACTAGCGGGCGGGGAGCTGTTTTTT
J gene: TRBJ2-2
V gene: TRBV19
CDR3 length: 14
D gene: TRBD2
clone size: NA

CDR3 protein: CASSPSLVPDHGYTF
CDR3 DNA: TGTGCCAGCAGTCCGTCCCTTGTCCCAGATCATGGCTACACCTTC
J gene: TRBJ1-2
V gene: TRBV6-6
CDR3 length: 15
D gene: NA
clone size: NA

CDR3 protein: CASSLAGLDRIFMEQYF
CDR3 DNA: TGTGCCAGCAGCTTAGCGGGACTAGACAGGATTTTTATGGAGCAGTACTTC
J gene: TRBJ2-7
V gene: TRBV7-8
CDR3 length: 17
D gene: TRBD2
clone size: NA

CDR3 protein: CSVRSGGGHTEAFF
CDR3 DNA: TGCAGCGTTCGATCAGGGGGAGGTCACACTGAAGCTTTCTTT
J gene: TRBJ1-1
V gene: TRBV29-1
CDR3 length: 14
D gene: TRBD1
clone size: NA

CDR3 protein: CACLIQGGPDQPQHF
CDR3 DNA: TGTGCCTGCCTTATCCAGGGCGGCCCGGATCAGCCCCAGCATTTT
J gene: TRBJ1-5
V gene: TRBV30
CDR3 length: 15
D gene: NA
clone size: NA

CDR3 protein: CASSLLTGPSPLHF
CDR3 DNA: TGCGCCAGCAGCTTACTAACAGGGCCCTCACCCCTCCACTTT
J gene: TRBJ1-6
V gene: TRBV5-1
CDR3 length: 14
D gene: NA
clone size: few

CDR3 protein: CASSLGAVQYF
CDR3 DNA: TGTGCCAGCAGTCTCGGAGCTGTCCAGTACTTC
J gene: TRBJ2-4
V gene: TRBV12-3/TRBV12-4
CDR3 length: 11
D gene: NA
clone size: NA

CDR3 protein: CASSLRLERTEAFF
CDR3 DNA: TGTGCCAGCAGCTTAAGGCTGGAGCGCACTGAAGCTTTCTTT
J gene: TRBJ1-1
V gene: TRBV11-3
CDR3 length: 14
D gene: NA
clone size: once

CDR3 protein: CSATDPNEQFF
CDR3 DNA: TGCAGCGCCACAGACCCCAATGAGCAGTTCTTC
J gene: TRBJ2-1
V gene: TRBV29-1
CDR3 length: 11
D gene: NA
clone size: NA

CDR3 protein: CASSSPRQGTSYEQYF
CDR3 DNA: TGTGCCAGCAGTAGCCCTCGACAGGGGACCTCCTACGAGCAGTACTTC
J gene: TRBJ2-7
V gene: TRBV6-6
CDR3 length: 16
D gene: TRBD1
clone size: NA

CDR3 protein: CASSYGMNTEAFF
CDR3 DNA: TGTGCCAGCAGTTACGGCATGAACACTGAAGCTTTCTTT
J gene: TRBJ1-1
V gene: TRBV6-6
CDR3 length: 13
D gene: NA
clone size: NA

CDR3 protein: CSVEGQRRDTQYF
CDR3 DNA: TGCAGCGTTGAGGGACAACGTCGGGATACGCAGTATTTT
J gene: TRBJ2-3
V gene: TRBV29-1
CDR3 length: 13
D gene: NA
clone size: NA